This is a list of T cell receptor beta chains from one sample in a study of T cell changes during pregnancy in multiple sclerosis. The protocol was immunoSEQ multiplex PCR, while the TCRdb copy is restricted to in-frame clones and leaves out a portion. The table has 100,000 or so clones, about 93% seen once. Source: peripheral blood, taken after pregnancy. The receptors were sampled from a female donor with multiple sclerosis, enrolled in a pregnancy study. The CDR3 runs from the conserved cysteine through the conserved F or W. D genes are given only for firm matches. Where a row states a size, it is once, few, many or the class of an expanded clone; other rows omit it.

TRBD2,TRBJ2-7,NA,TRBV30,CAWSGLAGRYEQYF,TGTGCCTGGAGTGGACTAGCGGGACGTTACGAGCAGTACTTC
TRBD2,TRBJ2-3,NA,TRBV28,CASSLAGASTDTQYF,TGTGCCAGCAGTCTAGCGGGAGCTAGCACAGATACGCAGTATTTT
NA,TRBJ1-1,NA,TRBV28,CAIQGIGEAFF,TGTGCCATTCAGGGGATTGGTGAAGCTTTCTTT
NA,TRBJ2-5,NA,TRBV30,CAWADSAVVETQYF,TGTGCCTGGGCGGACTCGGCGGTGGTGGAGACCCAGTACTTC
TRBD2,TRBJ2-7,NA,TRBV11-2,CASSPTAGDRYEQYF,TGTGCCAGCAGCCCCACAGCGGGGGATCGCTACGAGCAGTACTTC
TRBD1,TRBJ2-7,few,TRBV6-5,CASSRTGFNEQYF,TGTGCCAGCAGCCGGACAGGGTTCAACGAGCAGTACTTC
NA,TRBJ2-2,NA,TRBV6-4,CASSQLNGGTGELFF,TGTGCCAGCAGCCAACTCAACGGGGGCACCGGGGAGCTGTTTTTT
NA,TRBJ1-1,once,TRBV7-9,CAGTGAANTEAFF,TGTGCCGGAACTGGTGCGGCGAACACTGAAGCTTTCTTT
NA,TRBJ1-1,NA,TRBV19,CASSIKGIPEAFF,TGTGCCAGTAGTATCAAGGGGATCCCTGAAGCTTTCTTT
TRBD1,TRBJ1-2,NA,TRBV13,CASSPTLDRTGSGYTF,TGTGCCAGCAGCCCCACTCTGGACAGGACAGGTAGTGGCTACACCTTC